Listed below are T cell receptor beta chains from one sample, sequenced in a study of blood T cell repertoires in COVID-19. Profiled with immunoSEQ multiplex PCR; TCRdb holds only in-frame clones, not every one. The profile shows about 140,000 clones, approximately 80% of them singletons. Source material: PBMCs or T cells enriched from blood (not recorded which). These receptors all stem from a woman under 30 who had been exposed to COVID-19. Both conserved end residues are part of each CDR3. D genes are given only for firm matches. Clone sizes are given selectively: once, few, many, or a class where the clone is expanded.

D gene: TRBD2
V gene: TRBV4-2
clone size: NA
J gene: TRBJ2-3
CDR3 protein: CASTLGLDITDTQYF
CDR3 DNA: TGTGCCAGCACCCTCGGACTAGACATCACAGATACGCAGTATTTT

D gene: TRBD1
V gene: TRBV19
clone size: NA
J gene: TRBJ1-2
CDR3 protein: CASQYGNRGYGYTF
CDR3 DNA: TGTGCCAGCCAGTACGGGAACAGGGGGTATGGCTACACCTTC

D gene: TRBD1
V gene: TRBV18
clone size: NA
J gene: TRBJ1-1
CDR3 protein: CASSPRQGTNTEAFF
CDR3 DNA: TGTGCCAGCTCACCCCGACAGGGGACGAACACTGAAGCTTTCTTT

D gene: TRBD2
V gene: TRBV6-4
clone size: few
J gene: TRBJ2-3
CDR3 protein: CASSGTSESDTQYF
CDR3 DNA: TGTGCCAGCAGTGGGACTAGCGAGTCAGATACGCAGTATTTT

D gene: TRBD2
V gene: TRBV29-1
clone size: NA
J gene: TRBJ2-7
CDR3 protein: CSVEGTSGIRGYEQYF
CDR3 DNA: TGCAGCGTTGAAGGGACTAGCGGGATAAGGGGCTACGAGCAGTACTTC

D gene: TRBD1
V gene: TRBV19
clone size: NA
J gene: TRBJ1-6
CDR3 protein: CASNTGEVSPLHF
CDR3 DNA: TGTGCCAGTAATACAGGGGAGGTTTCACCCCTCCACTTT

D gene: NA
V gene: TRBV29-1
clone size: NA
J gene: TRBJ2-7
CDR3 protein: CSVERATGRAYEQYF
CDR3 DNA: TGCAGCGTTGAACGGGCGACAGGACGAGCCTACGAGCAGTACTTC

D gene: NA
V gene: TRBV25-1
clone size: NA
J gene: TRBJ2-7
CDR3 protein: CASSELGGAEFDEQYF
CDR3 DNA: TGTGCCAGCAGTGAATTGGGGGGGGCGGAATTTGACGAGCAGTACTTC

D gene: NA
V gene: TRBV21-1
clone size: NA
J gene: TRBJ1-2
CDR3 protein: CASTLTGDRGYYYGYTF
CDR3 DNA: TGTGCCAGCACCCTCACGGGAGACAGGGGTTATTACTATGGCTACACCTTC

D gene: TRBD2
V gene: TRBV27
clone size: NA
J gene: TRBJ2-1
CDR3 protein: CASSSMGLADEQFF
CDR3 DNA: TGTGCCAGCAGCTCTATGGGACTAGCGGATGAGCAGTTCTTC

D gene: TRBD1
V gene: TRBV5-1
clone size: NA
J gene: TRBJ1-2
CDR3 protein: CASSIRQGPGYTF
CDR3 DNA: TGCGCCAGCAGCATTCGACAGGGTCCTGGCTACACCTTC

D gene: TRBD1
V gene: TRBV6-5
clone size: NA
J gene: TRBJ1-2
CDR3 protein: CATTRDRPLYGYTF
CDR3 DNA: TGTGCCACCACTCGGGACAGGCCTCTCTATGGCTACACCTTC

D gene: TRBD1
V gene: TRBV5-1
clone size: NA
J gene: TRBJ1-6
CDR3 protein: CASSRMTGVDNSPLHF
CDR3 DNA: TGCGCCAGCAGCCGGATGACAGGGGTCGACAATTCACCCCTCCACTTT

D gene: TRBD1
V gene: TRBV29-1
clone size: NA
J gene: TRBJ1-5
CDR3 protein: CSVEVGTDQPQHF
CDR3 DNA: TGCAGCGTTGAAGTCGGGACAGATCAGCCCCAGCATTTT

D gene: NA
V gene: TRBV19
clone size: NA
J gene: TRBJ2-7
CDR3 protein: CASSIPEPTLSYEQYF
CDR3 DNA: TGTGCCAGTAGTATACCGGAGCCCACGTTGAGCTACGAGCAGTACTTC

D gene: NA
V gene: TRBV6-5
clone size: NA
J gene: TRBJ2-2
CDR3 protein: CASSYSISANTGELFF
CDR3 DNA: TGTGCCAGCAGTTACTCGATTTCAGCGAACACCGGGGAGCTGTTTTTT

D gene: NA
V gene: TRBV6-5
clone size: NA
J gene: TRBJ2-6
CDR3 protein: CASSLGGSGANVLTF
CDR3 DNA: TGTGCCAGCAGCCTGGGGGGCTCTGGGGCCAACGTCCTGACTTTC

D gene: TRBD2
V gene: TRBV4-3
clone size: NA
J gene: TRBJ2-3
CDR3 protein: CASSQDRGSGSDTQYF
CDR3 DNA: TGCGCCAGCAGCCAAGATAGGGGTAGCGGGAGCGATACGCAGTATTTT

D gene: NA
V gene: TRBV6-4
clone size: NA
J gene: TRBJ2-3
CDR3 protein: CASSAEVATDTQYF
CDR3 DNA: TGTGCCAGCAGTGCGGAGGTGGCTACAGATACGCAGTATTTT

D gene: TRBD1
V gene: TRBV2
clone size: once
J gene: TRBJ2-1
CDR3 protein: CASSDRTGSPYNEQFF
CDR3 DNA: TGTGCCAGCAGTGACCGGACAGGCAGTCCCTACAATGAGCAGTTCTTC

D gene: TRBD2
V gene: TRBV7-9
clone size: NA
J gene: TRBJ2-7
CDR3 protein: CASSLEASGRYEQYF
CDR3 DNA: TGTGCCAGCAGCTTAGAGGCTAGCGGGAGATACGAGCAGTACTTC

D gene: NA
V gene: TRBV28
clone size: NA
J gene: TRBJ1-5
CDR3 protein: CASSLPYRVRQPQHF
CDR3 DNA: TGTGCCAGCAGCTTGCCCTACAGGGTTCGGCAGCCCCAGCATTTT

D gene: TRBD1
V gene: TRBV27
clone size: NA
J gene: TRBJ1-5
CDR3 protein: CASKPDRGRNQPQHF
CDR3 DNA: TGTGCCAGCAAACCGGACAGGGGGCGAAATCAGCCCCAGCATTTT

D gene: NA
V gene: TRBV4-3
clone size: NA
J gene: TRBJ2-7
CDR3 protein: CASSQSNDYEQYF
CDR3 DNA: TGCGCCAGCAGCCAGAGCAACGACTACGAGCAGTACTTC

D gene: TRBD1
V gene: TRBV28
clone size: NA
J gene: TRBJ1-4
CDR3 protein: CASSSGQAVELFF
CDR3 DNA: TGTGCCAGCAGTTCCGGACAGGCGGTTGAACTGTTTTTT

D gene: NA
V gene: TRBV28
clone size: NA
J gene: TRBJ1-2
CDR3 protein: CASSFASTANYGYTF
CDR3 DNA: TGTGCCAGCAGTTTTGCCTCGACAGCTAACTATGGCTACACCTTC

D gene: TRBD1
V gene: TRBV2
clone size: NA
J gene: TRBJ1-1
CDR3 protein: CASSLPTRQGSRNIEAFF
CDR3 DNA: TGTGCCAGCAGTTTACCCACCAGACAGGGATCCCGTAATATTGAAGCTTTCTTT

D gene: TRBD2
V gene: TRBV5-1
clone size: NA
J gene: TRBJ2-1
CDR3 protein: CASSFTSGSNEQFF
CDR3 DNA: TGCGCCAGCAGCTTTACTAGCGGGAGCAATGAGCAGTTCTTC

D gene: NA
V gene: TRBV7-9
clone size: NA
J gene: TRBJ2-7
CDR3 protein: CASSRSGGRPYEQYF
CDR3 DNA: TGTGCCAGCAGCAGAAGTGGCGGAAGACCCTACGAGCAGTACTTC

D gene: NA
V gene: TRBV2
clone size: once
J gene: TRBJ2-7
CDR3 protein: CASSEVDKSYEQYF
CDR3 DNA: TGTGCCAGCAGTGAGGTAGACAAAAGCTACGAGCAGTACTTC

D gene: TRBD2
V gene: TRBV14
clone size: NA
J gene: TRBJ2-5
CDR3 protein: CASSQEFWREPPETQYF
CDR3 DNA: TGTGCCAGCAGCCAAGAGTTCTGGCGGGAGCCCCCAGAGACCCAGTACTTC

D gene: TRBD1
V gene: TRBV5-5
clone size: NA
J gene: TRBJ2-1
CDR3 protein: CASSLETGVRHNEQFF
CDR3 DNA: TGTGCCAGCAGCTTGGAAACAGGGGTTCGGCACAATGAGCAGTTCTTC

D gene: TRBD1
V gene: TRBV29-1
clone size: NA
J gene: TRBJ2-7
CDR3 protein: CSVRTGTNEQYF
CDR3 DNA: TGCAGCGTTCGGACAGGGACCAACGAGCAGTACTTC

D gene: NA
V gene: TRBV9
clone size: NA
J gene: TRBJ2-7
CDR3 protein: CASSPAGTSYEQYF
CDR3 DNA: TGTGCCAGCAGCCCCGCCGGGACAAGCTACGAGCAGTACTTC

D gene: NA
V gene: TRBV5-6
clone size: NA
J gene: TRBJ2-7
CDR3 protein: CASSYGNHEQYF
CDR3 DNA: TGTGCCAGCAGTTACGGGAACCACGAGCAGTACTTC

D gene: TRBD1
V gene: TRBV28
clone size: NA
J gene: TRBJ1-2
CDR3 protein: CASTTQGAGGYTF
CDR3 DNA: TGTGCCAGCACCACCCAGGGGGCAGGGGGCTACACCTTC

D gene: NA
V gene: TRBV7-2
clone size: NA
J gene: TRBJ2-5
CDR3 protein: CASSLQPGQETQYF
CDR3 DNA: TGTGCCAGCAGCTTACAGCCGGGTCAAGAGACCCAGTACTTC

D gene: TRBD1
V gene: TRBV27
clone size: NA
J gene: TRBJ2-3
CDR3 protein: CASRPKTGGARDTQYF
CDR3 DNA: TGTGCCAGCAGGCCAAAGACAGGGGGCGCGAGAGATACGCAGTATTTT

D gene: NA
V gene: TRBV5-1
clone size: once
J gene: TRBJ2-1
CDR3 protein: CASSLDITGFGEQFF
CDR3 DNA: TGCGCCAGCAGCTTGGATATAACAGGGTTTGGGGAGCAGTTCTTC

D gene: NA
V gene: TRBV7-2
clone size: NA
J gene: TRBJ1-2
CDR3 protein: CASSLGRHRGYTF
CDR3 DNA: TGTGCCAGCAGCTTAGGGCGGCACCGCGGCTACACCTTC

D gene: NA
V gene: TRBV4-1
clone size: NA
J gene: TRBJ1-6
CDR3 protein: CASSQVGRVNSPLHF
CDR3 DNA: TGCGCCAGCAGCCAAGTCGGCAGGGTGAATTCACCCCTCCACTTT

D gene: NA
V gene: TRBV7-3
clone size: NA
J gene: TRBJ1-2
CDR3 protein: CASSSTTARGYTF
CDR3 DNA: TGTGCCAGCAGCTCAACGACAGCACGAGGCTACACCTTC

D gene: TRBD1
V gene: TRBV9
clone size: few
J gene: TRBJ1-1
CDR3 protein: CASSAYTTGWAFF
CDR3 DNA: TGTGCCAGCAGCGCGTACACGACAGGGTGGGCTTTCTTT